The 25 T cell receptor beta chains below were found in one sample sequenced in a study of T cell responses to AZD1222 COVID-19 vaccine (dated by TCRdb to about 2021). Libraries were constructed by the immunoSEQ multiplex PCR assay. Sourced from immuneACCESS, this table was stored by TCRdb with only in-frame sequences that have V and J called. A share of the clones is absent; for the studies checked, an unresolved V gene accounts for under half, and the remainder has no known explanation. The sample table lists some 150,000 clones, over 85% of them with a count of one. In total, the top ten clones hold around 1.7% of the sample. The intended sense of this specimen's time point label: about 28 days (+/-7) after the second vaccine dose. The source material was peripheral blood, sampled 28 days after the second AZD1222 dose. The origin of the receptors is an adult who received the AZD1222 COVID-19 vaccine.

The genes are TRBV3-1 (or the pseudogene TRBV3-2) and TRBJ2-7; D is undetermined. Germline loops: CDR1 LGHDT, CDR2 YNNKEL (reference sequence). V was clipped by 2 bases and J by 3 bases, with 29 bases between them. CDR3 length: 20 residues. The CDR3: CASSQRPHRRLPKTFYEQYF. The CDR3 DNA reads TGTGCCAGCAGCCAACGTCCACACCGTCGTTTGCCAAAAACATTCTACGAGCAGTACTTC.

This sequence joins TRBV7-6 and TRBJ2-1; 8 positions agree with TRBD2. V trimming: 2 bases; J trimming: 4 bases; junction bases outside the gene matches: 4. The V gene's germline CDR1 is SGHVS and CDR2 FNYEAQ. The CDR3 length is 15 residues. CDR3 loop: CASSLSGSPYNEQFF. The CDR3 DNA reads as TGTGCCAGCAGCTTAAGCGGGAGTCCTTACAATGAGCAGTTCTTC.

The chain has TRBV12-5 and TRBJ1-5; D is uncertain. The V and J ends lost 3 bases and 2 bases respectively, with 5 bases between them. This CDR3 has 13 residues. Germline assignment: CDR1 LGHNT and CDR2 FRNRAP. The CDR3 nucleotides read TGTGCTAGTGGTTTATCCGGCAATCAGCCCCAGCATTTT. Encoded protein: CASGLSGNQPQHF.

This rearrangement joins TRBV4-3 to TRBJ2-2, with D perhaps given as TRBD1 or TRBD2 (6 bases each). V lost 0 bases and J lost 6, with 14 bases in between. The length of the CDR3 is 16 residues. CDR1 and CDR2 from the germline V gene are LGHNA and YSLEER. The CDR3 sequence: CASSQELQGRSGELFF. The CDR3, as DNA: TGCGCCAGCAGCCAAGAGCTCCAGGGGAGGTCCGGGGAGCTGTTTTTT.

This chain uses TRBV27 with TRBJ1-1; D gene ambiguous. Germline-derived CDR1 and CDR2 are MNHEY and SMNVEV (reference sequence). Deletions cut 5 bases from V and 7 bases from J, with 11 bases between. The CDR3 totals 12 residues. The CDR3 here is CASSTTGNEAFF. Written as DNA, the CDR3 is TGTGCCAGCAGTACCACGGGGAATGAAGCTTTCTTT.

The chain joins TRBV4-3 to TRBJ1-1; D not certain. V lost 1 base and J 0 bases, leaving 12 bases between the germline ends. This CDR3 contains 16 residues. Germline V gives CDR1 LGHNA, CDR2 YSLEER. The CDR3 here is CASSQGAKAMNTEAFF. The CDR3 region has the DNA TGCGCCAGCAGCCAAGGGGCCAAGGCAATGAACACTGAAGCTTTCTTT.

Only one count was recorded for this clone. CDR3 loop: CAGEGGSPQHF. CDR3 sequence (DNA): TGTGCTGGGGAGGGGGGTTCACCCCAGCATTTT. The genes are TRBV21-1 and TRBJ1-5. TRBV21-1 is flagged as a pseudogene. This CDR3 has 11 amino acids.

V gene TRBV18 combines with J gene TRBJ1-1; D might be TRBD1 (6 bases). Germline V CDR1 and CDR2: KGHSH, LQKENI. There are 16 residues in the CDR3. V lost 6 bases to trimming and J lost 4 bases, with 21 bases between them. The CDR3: CASSLRSGDRGTEAFF. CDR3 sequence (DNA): TGTGCCAGCTCCCTCAGATCAGGGGATCGAGGCACTGAAGCTTTCTTT. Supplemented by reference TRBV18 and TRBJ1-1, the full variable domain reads NAGVMQNPRHLVRRRGQEARLRCSPMKGHSHVYWYRQLPEEGLKFMVYLQKENIIDESGMPKERFSAEFPKEGPSILRIQQVVRGDSAAYFCASSLRSGDRGTEAFFGQGTRLTVV.

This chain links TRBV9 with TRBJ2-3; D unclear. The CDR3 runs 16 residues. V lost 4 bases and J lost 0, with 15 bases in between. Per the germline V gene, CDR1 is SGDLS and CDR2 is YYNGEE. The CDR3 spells CASSPRAGTSTDTQYF. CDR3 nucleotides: TGTGCCAGCAGCCCTCGGGCTGGCACTAGCACAGATACGCAGTATTTT.

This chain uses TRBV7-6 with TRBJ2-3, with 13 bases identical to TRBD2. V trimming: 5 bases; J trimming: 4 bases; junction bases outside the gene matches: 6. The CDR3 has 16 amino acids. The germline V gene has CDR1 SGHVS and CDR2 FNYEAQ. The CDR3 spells CASSLGTSGIADTQYF. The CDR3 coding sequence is TGTGCCAGCAGCCTCGGGACTAGCGGGATCGCAGATACGCAGTATTTT.

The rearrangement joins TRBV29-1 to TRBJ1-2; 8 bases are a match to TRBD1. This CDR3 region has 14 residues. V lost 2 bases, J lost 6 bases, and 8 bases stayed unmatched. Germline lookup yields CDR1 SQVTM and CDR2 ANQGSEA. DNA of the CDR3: TGCAGCGTTGAACCGGGACAGGTTCTGAATGGCTACACCTTC. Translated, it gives CSVEPGQVLNGYTF.

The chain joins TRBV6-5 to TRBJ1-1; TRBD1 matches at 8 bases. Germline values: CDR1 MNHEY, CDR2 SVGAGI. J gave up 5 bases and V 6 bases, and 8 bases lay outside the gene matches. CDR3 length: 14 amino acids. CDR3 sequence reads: CASSITGGWTEAFF. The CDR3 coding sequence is TGTGCCAGCAGCATTACAGGGGGGTGGACTGAAGCTTTCTTT.

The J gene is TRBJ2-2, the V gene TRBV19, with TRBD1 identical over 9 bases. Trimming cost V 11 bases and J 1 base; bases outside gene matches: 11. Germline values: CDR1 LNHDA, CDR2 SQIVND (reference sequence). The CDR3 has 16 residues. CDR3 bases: TGTGCCTCTCGCCTCTCGGGACAGGGGAACACCGGGGAGCTGTTTTTT. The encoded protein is CASRLSGQGNTGELFF.

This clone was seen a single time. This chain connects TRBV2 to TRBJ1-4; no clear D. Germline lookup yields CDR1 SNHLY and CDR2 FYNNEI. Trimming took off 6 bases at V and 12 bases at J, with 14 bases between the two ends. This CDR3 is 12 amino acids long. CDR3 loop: CASSPGPRELFF. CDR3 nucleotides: TGTGCCAGCAGCCCCGGGCCGAGGGAACTGTTTTTT.

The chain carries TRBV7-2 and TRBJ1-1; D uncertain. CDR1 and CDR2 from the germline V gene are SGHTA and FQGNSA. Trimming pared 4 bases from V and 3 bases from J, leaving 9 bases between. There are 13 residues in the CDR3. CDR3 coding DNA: TGTGCCAGCAGCTCGAGAGGGTACACTGAAGCTTTCTTT. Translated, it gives CASSSRGYTEAFF.

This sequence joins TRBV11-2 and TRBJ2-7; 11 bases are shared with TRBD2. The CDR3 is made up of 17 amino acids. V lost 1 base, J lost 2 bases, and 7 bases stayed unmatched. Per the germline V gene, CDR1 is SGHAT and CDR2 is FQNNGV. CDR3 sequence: CASSLVPGLAVAYEQYF. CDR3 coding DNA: TGTGCCAGCAGCTTAGTCCCGGGACTAGCGGTCGCCTACGAGCAGTACTTC.

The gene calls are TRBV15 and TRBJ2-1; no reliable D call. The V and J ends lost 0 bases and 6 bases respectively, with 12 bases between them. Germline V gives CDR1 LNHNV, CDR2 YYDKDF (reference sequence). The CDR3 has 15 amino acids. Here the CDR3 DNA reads TGTGCCACCAGCAGAGATAGGTTGGGCGGCAATGAGCAGTTCTTC. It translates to CATSRDRLGGNEQFF.

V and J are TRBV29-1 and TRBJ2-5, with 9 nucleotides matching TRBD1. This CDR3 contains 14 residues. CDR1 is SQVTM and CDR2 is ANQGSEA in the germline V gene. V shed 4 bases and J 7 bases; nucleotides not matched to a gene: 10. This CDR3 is CSVVPGQGRGTQYF. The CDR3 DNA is TGCAGCGTTGTCCCGGGACAGGGACGGGGGACCCAGTACTTC.

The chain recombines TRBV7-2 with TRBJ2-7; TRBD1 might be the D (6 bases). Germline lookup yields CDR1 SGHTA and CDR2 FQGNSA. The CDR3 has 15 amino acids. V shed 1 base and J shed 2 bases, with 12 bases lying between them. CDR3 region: CASSLVPGQPYEQYF. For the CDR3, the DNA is TGTGCCAGCAGCTTAGTACCAGGACAGCCCTACGAGCAGTACTTC.

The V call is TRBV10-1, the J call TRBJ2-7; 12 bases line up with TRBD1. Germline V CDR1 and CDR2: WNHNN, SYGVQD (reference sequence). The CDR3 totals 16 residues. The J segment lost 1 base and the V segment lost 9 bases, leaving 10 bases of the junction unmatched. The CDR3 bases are TGCGCCAGGGGGGGACAGGGGGCTAAGCCGTCCTACGAGCAGTACTTC. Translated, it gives CARGGQGAKPSYEQYF.

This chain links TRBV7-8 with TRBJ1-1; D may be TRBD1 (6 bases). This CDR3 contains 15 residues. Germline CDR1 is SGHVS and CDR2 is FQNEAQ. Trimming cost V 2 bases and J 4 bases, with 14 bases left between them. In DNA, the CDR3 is TGTGCCAGCAGCTTATTACAGGGTAGGACCACTGAAGCTTTCTTT. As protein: CASSLLQGRTTEAFF.

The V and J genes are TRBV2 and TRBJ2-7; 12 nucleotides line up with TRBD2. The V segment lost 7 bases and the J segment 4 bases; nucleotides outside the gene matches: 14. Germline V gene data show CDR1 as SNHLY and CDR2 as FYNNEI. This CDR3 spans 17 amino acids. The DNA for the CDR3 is TGTGCCAGCAAGGGCAGCTTTACTAGCGGGAGGATGTACGAGCAGTACTTC. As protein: CASKGSFTSGRMYEQYF.

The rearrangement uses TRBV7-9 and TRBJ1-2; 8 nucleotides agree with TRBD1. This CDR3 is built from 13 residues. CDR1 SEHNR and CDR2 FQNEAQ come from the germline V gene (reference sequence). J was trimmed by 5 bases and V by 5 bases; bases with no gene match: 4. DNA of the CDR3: TGTGCCAGCAGCGGACAGGGAGATTATGGCTACACCTTC. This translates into CASSGQGDYGYTF.

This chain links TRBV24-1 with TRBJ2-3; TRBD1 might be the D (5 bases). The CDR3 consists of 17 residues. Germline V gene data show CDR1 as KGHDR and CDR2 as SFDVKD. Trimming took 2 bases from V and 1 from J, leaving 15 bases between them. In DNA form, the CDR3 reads TGTGCCACCAGTGATTGGGGCAGGGTCCGGGGCACAGATACGCAGTATTTT. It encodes CATSDWGRVRGTDTQYF.

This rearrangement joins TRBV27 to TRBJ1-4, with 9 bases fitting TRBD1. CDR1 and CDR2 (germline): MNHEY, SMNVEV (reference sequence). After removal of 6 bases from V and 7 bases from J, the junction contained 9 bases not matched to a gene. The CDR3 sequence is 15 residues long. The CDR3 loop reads CASSPGTGLIEKLFF. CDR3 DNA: TGTGCCAGCAGCCCAGGGACAGGGCTAATTGAAAAACTGTTTTTT.